Listed below are T cell receptor beta chains from one sample, sequenced in a study of human T cells and chemical hapten exposure. TCRdb recomputed calls from the RACE reads with MiXCR, one row per CDR3 protein. Here the sample spans tens of thousands of distinct CDR3 sequences, about 11% being singletons. Sequencing used whole blood, obtained in connection with sensitization to the hapten diphenylcyclopropenone (DPC). The receptor source for this set is a woman under 40 with alopecia areata. Some clones in this sample may be carry-over from other donors' samples. CDR3s include the opening cysteine and the closing phenylalanine or tryptophan. The D gene is left open where the match is weak. A row's size may be missing; if present it is once, few, many or a size class.

V	J	size	D	DNA	CDR3
TRBV12-3/TRBV12-4	TRBJ1-6	-	-	TGTGCCAGCAGTTTAATGGGCGGTAATTCACCCCTCCACTTT	CASSLMGGNSPLHF
TRBV5-1	TRBJ2-3	-	-	TGCGCCAGCAGCTTGGGCGCCAGAGGGACAGATACGCAGTATTTT	CASSLGARGTDTQYF
TRBV5-1	TRBJ2-7	few	-	TGCGCCAGCAGCTTGGCGGGACCACCTAACGAGCAGTACTTC	CASSLAGPPNEQYF
TRBV19	TRBJ1-5	few	-	TGTGCCAGTAGATCGGTGGGGGTAAGCAATCAGCCCCAGCATTTT	CASRSVGVSNQPQHF
TRBV19	TRBJ1-5	few	-	TGTGCCAGTAGTACTTCGAATAAGGGTATCAATCAGCCCCAGCATTTT	CASSTSNKGINQPQHF
TRBV19	TRBJ2-1	many	TRBD2	TGTGCCAGCCGAACTAGCGGTATGATTGGGAATGAGCAGTTCTTC	CASRTSGMIGNEQFF
TRBV7-9	TRBJ2-1	few	-	TGTGCCAGCAGCGCAGGGACCTACAATGAGCAGTTCTTC	CASSAGTYNEQFF
TRBV11-2	TRBJ2-3	-	-	TGTGCCAGCAGCGACCCATTTGGAGCAGATACGCAGTATTTT	CASSDPFGADTQYF
TRBV15	TRBJ2-1	many	-	TGTGCCACCAGCAGAGAAGGTTCCACCCGTGGTGAGCAGTTCTTC	CATSREGSTRGEQFF
TRBV7-9	TRBJ1-3	-	-	TGTGCCAGCAGCCCCCCCGCTGGAAACACCATATATTTT	CASSPPAGNTIYF
TRBV28	TRBJ2-2	many	-	TGTGCCAGCAGCACGGCCCTAGAGAACACCGGGGAGCTGTTTTTT	CASSTALENTGELFF
TRBV20-1	TRBJ2-3	-	-	TGCAGTGCTAGCCTAATGGGAACCACAGATACGCAGTATTTT	CSASLMGTTDTQYF
TRBV14	TRBJ1-5	many	TRBD1	TGTGCCAGCAGCAAGGACAGGGAACAAACGAATAGCAATCAGCCCCAGCATTTT	CASSKDREQTNSNQPQHF
TRBV11-3	TRBJ2-2	-	-	TGTGCCAGCACCCAGTCGGTTATGAACACCGGGGAGCTGTTTTTT	CASTQSVMNTGELFF
TRBV12-3/TRBV12-4	TRBJ2-7	-	-	TGTGCCAGCACTGGGGTACCCTACGAGCAGTACTTC	CASTGVPYEQYF
TRBV20-1	TRBJ2-5	-	-	TGCAGTGCTAGAGAGGGACAAGAGACCCAGTACTTC	CSAREGQETQYF
TRBV20-1	TRBJ1-2	-	-	TGCAGTGCTAGGGTAGGGAGACAGCGCGACAAAGATGGCTACACCTTC	CSARVGRQRDKDGYTF
TRBV30	TRBJ2-1	few	TRBD2	TGTGCCTGGAGTCATACCGGGACTAGCGGGAGACACAATGAGCAGTTCTTC	CAWSHTGTSGRHNEQFF
TRBV27	TRBJ2-1	-	-	TGTGCCAGCAGTTCCCTTATTAACCTCTACAATGAGCAGTTCTTC	CASSSLINLYNEQFF
TRBV4-3	TRBJ2-5	few	TRBD1	TGCGCCAGCAGCCCCGGACCCCGGGGACAGGGGGTAGAGACCCAGTACTTC	CASSPGPRGQGVETQYF
TRBV5-1	TRBJ2-2	many	TRBD2	TGCGCCAGCGCCCGAGGACTAGCGGAGAACACCGGGGAGCTGTTTTTT	CASARGLAENTGELFF
TRBV11-3	TRBJ2-7	-	TRBD1	TGTGCCAGCAGCTTTAAGGGGACAGGGGGCGAGCAGTACTTC	CASSFKGTGGEQYF
TRBV10-1	TRBJ1-2	-	-	TGCGCCAGCAGTTTGCTATCCGCCCCTAACTATGGCTACACCTTC	CASSLLSAPNYGYTF
TRBV29-1	TRBJ2-3	many	TRBD1	TGCAGCGTTTGGGGACAGGCACCGAGCACAGATACGCAGTATTTT	CSVWGQAPSTDTQYF
TRBV20-1	TRBJ2-1	few	TRBD2	TGCAGTGCTAGGAAAGCGGGAATTCAAAATGAGCAGTTCTTC	CSARKAGIQNEQFF
TRBV12-3/TRBV12-4	TRBJ1-4	many	-	TGTGCCAGCAGTTTTTCCACACGATCTGAAAAACTGTTTTTT	CASSFSTRSEKLFF
TRBV20-1	TRBJ2-7	many	-	TGCAGTGCTAGGGAGACTGCCCTGTACGAGCAGTACTTC	CSARETALYEQYF
TRBV7-6	TRBJ2-2	few	-	TGTGCCAGCAGCTTAATCAGGGATCAGGCCGGGGAGCTGTTTTTT	CASSLIRDQAGELFF
TRBV5-1	TRBJ1-1	few	-	TGCGCCAGCAGCACCCGGGGCAACACTGAAGCTTTCTTT	CASSTRGNTEAFF
TRBV19	TRBJ1-5	-	TRBD1	TGTGCCAGTAGTATCTGGGCCGGACAGGGAAGCAATCAGCCCCAGCATTTT	CASSIWAGQGSNQPQHF